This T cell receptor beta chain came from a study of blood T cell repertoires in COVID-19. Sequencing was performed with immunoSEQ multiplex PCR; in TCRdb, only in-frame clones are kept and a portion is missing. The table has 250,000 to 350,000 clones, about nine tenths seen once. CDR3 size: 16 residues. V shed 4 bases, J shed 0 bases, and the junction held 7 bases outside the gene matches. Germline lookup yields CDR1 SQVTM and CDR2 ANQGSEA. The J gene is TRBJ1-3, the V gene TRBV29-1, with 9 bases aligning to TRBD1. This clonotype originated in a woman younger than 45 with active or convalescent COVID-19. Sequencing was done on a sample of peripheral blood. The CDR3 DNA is TGCAGCGTTGTTGCGGGACAGGGCCACTCTGGAAACACCATATATTTT. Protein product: CSVVAGQGHSGNTIYF. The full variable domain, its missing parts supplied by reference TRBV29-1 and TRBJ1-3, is SAVISQKPSRDICQRGTSLTIQCQVDSQVTMMFWYRQQPGQSLTLIATANQGSEATYESGFVIDKFPISRPNLTFSTLTVSNMSPEDSSIYLCSVVAGQGHSGNTIYFGEGSWLTVV.